These 4 T cell receptor beta chains were all obtained from the same sample, sequenced in a study of Ad26.COV2.S vaccination and SARS-CoV-2 variants. Libraries were prepared by immunoSEQ multiplex PCR; TCRdb keeps only in-frame clonotypes and omits some of them. The repertoire consists of about 250,000 clones, with around 87% occurring once and the leading ten covering around 3%. Treatment noted: 15 to 20 received Ad26.COV2.S at low or high dose, single or two shots; about 5 received placebo; per-sample allocation not given. At day 63 after the first vaccine or placebo injection, samples were drawn. Material: peripheral blood, obtained in a trial of Ad26.COV2.S vaccine versus placebo. Receptors were obtained from a person aged 18-60 years who received the Ad26.COV2.S COVID-19 vaccine or a placebo.

This chain uses TRBV20-1 with TRBJ2-7; D is undetermined. The CDR3 loop spans 11 amino acids. From germline, CDR1 is DFQATT and CDR2 SNEGSKA (reference sequence). Trimming cost V 2 bases and J 4 bases, with 6 bases left between them. DNA of the CDR3: TGCAGTGCTAGATGGGGTTACGAGCAGTACTTC. Protein sequence: CSARWGYEQYF.

The rearrangement joins TRBV12-3 or TRBV12-4 to TRBJ1-3; D remains ambiguous. The CDR3 spans 13 residues. With 2 bases removed from V and 8 bases from J, the gap between germline ends came to 10 bases. The CDR3 bases are TGTGCCAGCAGTTTATATGGGGTCGACACCATATATTTT. It translates to CASSLYGVDTIYF.

The chain carries TRBV7-2 and TRBJ2-3, with TRBD2 as a possible D gene (6 bases). Looked up from germline, CDR1 is SGHTA and CDR2 is FQGNSA. The CDR3 consists of 17 residues. With 0 bases removed from V and 6 bases from J, the gap between germline ends came to 19 bases. CDR3 sequence (DNA): TGTGCCAGCAGCTTAGCGCCCGGGGACCCAAGCGGGGATACGCAGTATTTT. This translates into CASSLAPGDPSGDTQYF.

The rearrangement links TRBV6-2 or TRBV6-3 to TRBJ2-1; D remains ambiguous. This CDR3 comprises 11 residues. CDR1 MNHEY and CDR2 SVGEGT come from the germline V gene. V lost 5 bases and J lost 5, with 4 bases in between. The CDR3 coding sequence is TGTGCCAGCAGTACCGACAATGAGCAGTTCTTC. Its translation is CASSTDNEQFF.